This TCR beta chain was captured by sequencing in a study of OX40 agonist ivuxolimab in advanced cancers. The wider study: Earlier treatment with anti-PD-1, anti-PD-L1 or anti-CTLA-4 was permitted, and over 35% had received some.

Trimming shortened V by 0 bases and J by 7 bases, and 14 bases separated the two germline ends. CDR1 and CDR2 (germline): SGDLS, YYNGEE. The CDR3 consists of 15 residues. Whole-study findings and limits: In a subset of nonresponders, normalized T-cell clonal expansion was also low. Researchers report that CD8+ T cells had, on average, more expanded clones than CD4+. Clonal expansion from baseline to week 6 occurred in both CD4+ and CD8+ T cells.

Concerning this clone itself: Its antigen is as yet unknown.

The assay was immunoSEQ multiplex PCR, and TCRdb's table has in-frame clones only and misses some. The data show about 74,000 clones, with about 79% seen just once and 1.5% to 2% held by the top ten. This TCR came from an adult with an advanced solid tumor such as melanoma, head and neck, liver or kidney cancer. This specimen was CD4+ or CD8+ T cells sorted from blood, taken in a trial of the OX40 agonist ivuxolimab. The rearrangement uses TRBV9 and TRBJ2-1, with no clear D. For the CDR3, the DNA is TGTGCCAGCAGCGTAGGCCCTGTCGTGGCTAATGAGCAGTTCTTC. It codes for CASSVGPVVANEQFF.